The 9 T cell receptor beta chains presented below share a single source sample, sequenced in a study of blood T cell repertoires in COVID-19. Produced via immunoSEQ multiplex PCR; TCRdb's table is partial and in-frame only. The repertoire has 50,000 to 65,000 clones, over 75% of them found once; the top ten carry around 3.6%. What was sequenced was peripheral blood. The source of these receptors is a human donor in a cohort sampled during active COVID-19.

The V and J genes are TRBV4-3 and TRBJ2-1, with D perhaps TRBD1 (7 bases). CDR3 length: 16 residues. The V gene's germline CDR1 is LGHNA and CDR2 YSLEER. The V and J ends lost 3 bases and 5 bases respectively, with 17 bases between them. CDR3 in DNA: TGCGCCAGCAGCCAGGAGGGACAGTTCTTACACAATGAGCAGTTCTTC. Translation gives CASSQEGQFLHNEQFF.

The chain joins TRBV24-1 to TRBJ2-1; 9 bases fit TRBD1. The CDR3 length is 15 residues. Germline trimming cut 2 bases from V and 7 bases from J; bases unmatched to any gene: 5. Germline-derived CDR1 and CDR2 are KGHDR and SFDVKD. The CDR3 DNA sequence: TGTGCCACCAGTGATTCTGGACAGGGGAAGAATGAGCAGTTCTTC. Its protein is CATSDSGQGKNEQFF.

The gene calls are TRBV7-2 and TRBJ2-7; 12 nucleotides agree with TRBD2. The CDR3 is 17 amino acids. J gave up 2 bases and V 5 bases, and 10 bases lay outside the gene matches. The germline gives CDR1 SGHTA, CDR2 FQGNSA. The CDR3 protein is CASSRGTSGFDTYEQYF. CDR3 nucleotides: TGTGCCAGCAGCCGGGGGACTAGCGGGTTTGATACCTACGAGCAGTACTTC.

This chain links TRBV11-2 with TRBJ1-4; possible D gene TRBD1, 6 bases. Deletions cut 4 bases from V and 8 bases from J, with 17 bases between. The germline CDR1 and CDR2 sequences are SGHAT and FQNNGV. The CDR3 has 15 amino acids. CDR3 in amino acids: CASSSWGQGREKLFF. The CDR3 coding sequence is TGTGCCAGCAGCTCCTGGGGGCAGGGACGGGAAAAACTGTTTTTT.

A few counts support this clone. CDR3 DNA sequence: TGTGCCAGCAGCTCCAGGGGGGCCGGGATTCACGAGCAGTACTTC. It yields the protein CASSSRGAGIHEQYF. The V call is TRBV7-9, the J call TRBJ2-7; TRBD1 might be the D (7 bases). CDR1 SEHNR and CDR2 FQNEAQ come from the germline V gene (reference sequence). CDR3 length: 15 residues. V lost 4 bases and J 5 bases, leaving 18 bases between the germline ends.

This clone was found once. V usage is TRBV9 and J usage is TRBJ2-1; 10 bases fit TRBD2. The CDR3 sequence is 16 residues long. Per the germline V gene, CDR1 is SGDLS and CDR2 is YYNGEE. Trimming took 0 bases from V and 9 from J; bases not matched to a gene: 9. CDR3 loop: CASSVANLAGAGEQFF. In DNA, the CDR3 is TGTGCCAGCAGCGTAGCTAACCTAGCGGGGGCGGGTGAGCAGTTCTTC. The full variable domain, rest sourced from reference TRBV9 and TRBJ2-1, is DSGVTQTPKHLITATGQRVTLRCSPRSGDLSVYWYQQSLDQGLQFLIQYYNGEERAKGNILERFSAQQFPDLHSELNLSSLELGDSALYFCASSVANLAGAGEQFFGPGTRLTVL.

The chain is built from TRBV28 and TRBJ2-7, with a tentative D call TRBD1 (5 bases). Per the germline V gene, CDR1 is MDHEN and CDR2 is SYDVKM. This CDR3 spans 14 amino acids. Trimming pared 1 base from V and 5 bases from J, leaving 12 bases between. Here the CDR3 reads CASSLSPGKDEQYF. The CDR3 nucleotides read TGTGCCAGCAGTTTATCCCCAGGGAAGGACGAGCAGTACTTC.

The V and J genes are TRBV3-1 (or the pseudogene TRBV3-2) and TRBJ2-7; maybe TRBD1 (5 bases). Trimming pared 0 bases from V and 2 bases from J, leaving 8 bases between. The CDR3 is 14 amino acids. Germline V lookup: CDR1 LGHDT, CDR2 YNNKEL (reference sequence). The CDR3 here is CASSQDDSTYEQYF. CDR3 DNA: TGTGCCAGCAGCCAAGACGACAGTACCTACGAGCAGTACTTC.

The CDR3: CASGLPYGDIARSPLHF. Written as DNA, the CDR3 is TGTGCTAGTGGTTTGCCGTACGGGGACATCGCGCGTTCACCCCTCCACTTT. This rearrangement joins TRBV12-5 to TRBJ1-6; possibly TRBD1 for D (6 bases). The CDR3 is 17 residues long. Germline loops: CDR1 LGHNT, CDR2 FRNRAP. Trimming shortened V by 2 bases and J by 9 bases, and 20 bases separated the two germline ends.